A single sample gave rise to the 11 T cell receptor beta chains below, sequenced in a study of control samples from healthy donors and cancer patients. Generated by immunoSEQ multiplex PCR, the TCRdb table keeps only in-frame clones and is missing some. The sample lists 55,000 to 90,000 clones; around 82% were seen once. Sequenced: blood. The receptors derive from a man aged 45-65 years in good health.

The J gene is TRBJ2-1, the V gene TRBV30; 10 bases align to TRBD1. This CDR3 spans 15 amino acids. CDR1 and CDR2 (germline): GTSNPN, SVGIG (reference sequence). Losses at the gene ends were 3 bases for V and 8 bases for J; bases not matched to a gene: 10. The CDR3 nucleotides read TGTGCCTGGAGCGGGACAGGGGCGGTTGGGGATGAGCAGTTCTTC. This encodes CAWSGTGAVGDEQFF.

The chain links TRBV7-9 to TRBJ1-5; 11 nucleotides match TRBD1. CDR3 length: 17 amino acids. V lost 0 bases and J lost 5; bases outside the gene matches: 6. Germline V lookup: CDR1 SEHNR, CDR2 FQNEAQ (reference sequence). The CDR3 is CASSLADGTGGYQPQHF. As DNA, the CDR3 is TGTGCCAGCAGCTTAGCGGATGGGACAGGGGGATATCAGCCCCAGCATTTT.

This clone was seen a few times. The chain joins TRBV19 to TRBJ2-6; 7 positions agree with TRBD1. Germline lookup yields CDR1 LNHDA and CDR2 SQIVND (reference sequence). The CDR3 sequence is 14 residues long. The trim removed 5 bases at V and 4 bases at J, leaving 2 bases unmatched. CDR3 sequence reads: CASSEGAGANVLTF. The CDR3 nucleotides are TGTGCCAGTAGTGAGGGGGCCGGGGCCAACGTCCTGACTTTC.

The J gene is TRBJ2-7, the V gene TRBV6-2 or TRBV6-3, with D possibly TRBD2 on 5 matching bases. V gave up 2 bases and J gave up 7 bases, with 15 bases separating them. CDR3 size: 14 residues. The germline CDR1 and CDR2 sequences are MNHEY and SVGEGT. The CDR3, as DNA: TGTGCCAGCAGTTACCTCCTGGGGAGACAAGAGCAGTACTTC. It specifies CASSYLLGRQEQYF.

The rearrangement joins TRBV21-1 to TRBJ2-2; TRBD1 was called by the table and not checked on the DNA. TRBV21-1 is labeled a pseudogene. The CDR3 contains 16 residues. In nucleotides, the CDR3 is TGTGCCAGCAGCACGGCGGACAGGGTGAACACCGGGGAGCTGTTTTTT. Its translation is CASSTADRVNTGELFF.

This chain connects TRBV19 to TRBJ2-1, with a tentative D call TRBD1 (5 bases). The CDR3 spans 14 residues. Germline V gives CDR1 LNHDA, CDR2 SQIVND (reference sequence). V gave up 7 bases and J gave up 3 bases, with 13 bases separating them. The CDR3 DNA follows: TGTGCCAGTAAGGTAGGGGAATTCTACAATGAGCAGTTCTTC. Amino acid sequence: CASKVGEFYNEQFF. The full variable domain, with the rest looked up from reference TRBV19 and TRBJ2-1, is DGGITQSPKYLFRKEGQNVTLSCEQNLNHDAMYWYRQDPGQGLRLIYYSQIVNDFQKGDIAEGYSVSREKKESFPLTVTSAQKNPTAFYLCASKVGEFYNEQFFGPGTRLTVL.

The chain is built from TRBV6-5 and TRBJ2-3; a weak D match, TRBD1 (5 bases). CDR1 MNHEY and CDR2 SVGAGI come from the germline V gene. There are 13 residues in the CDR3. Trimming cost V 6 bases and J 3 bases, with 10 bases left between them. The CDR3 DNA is TGTGCCAGCAGACGTTCAGGGACAGATACGCAGTATTTT. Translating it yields CASRRSGTDTQYF.

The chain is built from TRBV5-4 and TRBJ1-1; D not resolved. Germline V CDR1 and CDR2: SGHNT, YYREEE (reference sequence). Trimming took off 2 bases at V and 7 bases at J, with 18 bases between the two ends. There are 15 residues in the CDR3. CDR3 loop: CASSFRYGESVEAFF. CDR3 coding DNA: TGTGCCAGCAGCTTTCGATATGGGGAATCAGTTGAAGCTTTCTTT. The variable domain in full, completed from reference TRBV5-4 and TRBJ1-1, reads ETGVTQSPTHLIKTRGQQVTLRCSSQSGHNTVSWYQQALGQGPQFIFQYYREEENGRGNFPPRFSGLQFPNYSSELNVNALELDDSALYLCASSFRYGESVEAFFGQGTRLTVV.

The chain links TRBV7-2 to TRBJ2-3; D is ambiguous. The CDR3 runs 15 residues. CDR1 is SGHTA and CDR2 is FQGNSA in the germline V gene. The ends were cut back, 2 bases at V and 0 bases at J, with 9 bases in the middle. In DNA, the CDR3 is TGTGCCAGCAGCTTACAGCTTGCTAGCACAGATACGCAGTATTTT. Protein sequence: CASSLQLASTDTQYF.

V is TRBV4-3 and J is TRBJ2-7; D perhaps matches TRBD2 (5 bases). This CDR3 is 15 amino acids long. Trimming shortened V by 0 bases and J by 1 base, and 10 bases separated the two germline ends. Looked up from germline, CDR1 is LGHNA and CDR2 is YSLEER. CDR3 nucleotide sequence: TGCGCCAGCAGCCAAGACCTAGCTGAATCCTACGAGCAGTACTTC. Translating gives CASSQDLAESYEQYF.

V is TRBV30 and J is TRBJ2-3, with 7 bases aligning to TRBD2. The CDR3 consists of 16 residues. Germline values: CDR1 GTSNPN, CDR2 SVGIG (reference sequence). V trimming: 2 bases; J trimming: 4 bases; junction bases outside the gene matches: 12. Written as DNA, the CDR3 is TGTGCCTGGAGTTCGGGGGGAGGGGCCGGTTCAGATACGCAGTATTTT. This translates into CAWSSGGGAGSDTQYF.